Here is one T cell receptor beta chain with its context. Its antigen is still unknown. These data come from a study of cytomegalovirus exposure and HLA in healthy donors. General study findings and limits: First-cohort TCR clusters tended to co-occur in the roughly 130 validation repertoires, a later analysis found. Many donors carried some public TCRs, although rarity characterized most TCR sequences.

Profiled with immunoSEQ multiplex PCR; TCRdb holds only in-frame clones, not every one. The sample records roughly 300,000 clones, 87% being singletons. With V trimmed by 4 bases and J by 5 bases, 5 bases remained unmatched. Germline lookup yields CDR1 SGHRS and CDR2 YFSETQ. The CDR3 has 14 amino acids. The J gene is TRBJ2-1, the V gene TRBV5-1; 8 bases agree with TRBD2. The origin of this receptor is a woman aged 25 to 39 in good health and CMV-seropositive. Source material: PBMCs. This CDR3 reads CASSAGGDHNEQFF. The CDR3 DNA reads TGCGCCAGCAGCGCCGGGGGGGACCACAATGAGCAGTTCTTC.